This TCR beta chain stems from a study of technical replicates of blood from a handful of donors. Trimming removed 6 bases at V and 1 base at J, with 13 bases between. CDR3 length equals 15 residues. From germline, CDR1 is MNHNY and CDR2 SVGAGI (reference sequence). Some clones are missing from TCRdb's copy, which holds only in-frame ones; the method was immunoSEQ multiplex PCR. The sample lists about 53,000 clones; around 84% were seen once. The rearrangement links TRBV6-6 to TRBJ1-5; D remains unclear. The sequence derives from a human donor in good health. Some clones in this sample may be carry-over from other donors' samples. The source material was PBMCs. In nucleotides, the CDR3 is TGTGCCAGCAGACCTCAGGAGGGAAGCAATCAGCCCCAGCATTTT. Translation gives CASRPQEGSNQPQHF.